Below, 8 T cell receptor beta chains from the same sample are listed, as sequenced in a study of T-cell memory formation after mild COVID-19. One entry per CDR3 protein, called by TCRdb with MiXCR from the 5' RACE reads. The table has some 440,000 distinct CDR3 sequences, around 27% seen once. Sequenced material: PBMCs or a T cell subset sorted from them (not recorded which). These receptor sequences come from an adult woman who had mild COVID-19 (a few samples of this study predate the infection). Cell type and time point are not known.

This chain uses TRBV5-1 with TRBJ2-7; the match to TRBD1 covers 9 bases. The V and J ends lost 2 bases and 5 bases, in that order; junction bases with no gene match: 11. This CDR3 region has 16 residues. The germline CDR1 and CDR2 sequences are SGHRS and YFSETQ. In nucleotides, the CDR3 is TGCGCCAGCAGCTTTTCGTGGGGGACAGGGATCCACGAGCAGTACTTC. Protein product: CASSFSWGTGIHEQYF.

This clonotype has a handful of counts. The rearrangement joins TRBV20-1 to TRBJ1-1; D not resolved. The CDR3 sequence is 12 residues long. V was shortened by 5 bases and J by 1 base, with 8 bases between the two germline ends. Per germline, CDR1 DFQATT and CDR2 SNEGSKA (reference sequence). DNA of the CDR3: TGCAGTGCTTGCCAGCCGAACACTGAAGCTTTCTTT. Translating gives CSACQPNTEAFF.

This clonotype came up a few times. The chain uses TRBV9 and TRBJ1-1; 7 nucleotides agree with TRBD1. J was trimmed by 2 bases and V by 3 bases; bases with no gene match: 4. This CDR3 has 14 amino acids. Per the germline V gene, CDR1 is SGDLS and CDR2 is YYNGEE. The DNA of the CDR3 is TGTGCCAGCAGCGAAGGGGGCTATAACACTGAAGCTTTCTTT. Translation gives CASSEGGYNTEAFF.

The rearrangement links TRBV3-1 to TRBJ2-1; D call uncertain. Germline-derived CDR1 and CDR2 are LGHDT and YNNKEL (reference sequence). The CDR3 is made up of 15 amino acids. V shed 4 bases and J shed 2 bases, with 12 bases lying between them. This chain's CDR3 is CASSPTDRAYNEQFF. CDR3 in DNA: TGTGCCAGCAGCCCCACCGACCGGGCCTACAATGAGCAGTTCTTC.

This clonotype was detected only a few times. The V and J genes are TRBV30 and TRBJ2-5; D gene unclear. The CDR3 totals 13 residues. Trimming stripped 5 bases from V and 2 bases from J, with 12 bases between. Looked up from germline, CDR1 is GTSNPN and CDR2 is SVGIG (reference sequence). The CDR3 DNA follows: TGTGCCTGGGGCAACGGCAGGCAAGAGACCCAGTACTTC. It translates to CAWGNGRQETQYF.

The chain carries TRBV9 and TRBJ2-2; the D gene could be TRBD1 or TRBD2 (5 bases each). The V end lost 0 bases, the J end lost 2 bases, and 8 bases lay between the germline ends. CDR1 and CDR2 (germline): SGDLS, YYNGEE. CDR3 length equals 15 residues. The CDR3 protein is CASSVAGPNTGELFF. The CDR3 DNA reads as TGTGCCAGCAGCGTAGCGGGACCCAACACCGGGGAGCTGTTTTTT.

V and J are TRBV27 and TRBJ2-7; D is possibly TRBD2 (6 bases). In germline, CDR1 is MNHEY, CDR2 SMNVEV (reference sequence). Trimming removed 2 bases from V and 1 base from J, with 15 bases in between. This CDR3 is 16 amino acids long. The CDR3: CASSLDPRDSSYEQYF. The CDR3 DNA is TGTGCCAGCAGTTTAGACCCCCGGGACTCGTCCTACGAGCAGTACTTC.

This chain joins TRBV10-3 and TRBJ1-1; D not certain. V shed 0 bases and J shed 4 bases, with 9 bases lying between them. This CDR3 has 14 amino acids. Germline CDR1 is ENHRY and CDR2 is SYGVKD. This chain's CDR3 is CAISESSRGTEAFF. DNA for the CDR3: TGTGCCATCAGTGAGTCTAGCCGGGGCACTGAAGCTTTCTTT.